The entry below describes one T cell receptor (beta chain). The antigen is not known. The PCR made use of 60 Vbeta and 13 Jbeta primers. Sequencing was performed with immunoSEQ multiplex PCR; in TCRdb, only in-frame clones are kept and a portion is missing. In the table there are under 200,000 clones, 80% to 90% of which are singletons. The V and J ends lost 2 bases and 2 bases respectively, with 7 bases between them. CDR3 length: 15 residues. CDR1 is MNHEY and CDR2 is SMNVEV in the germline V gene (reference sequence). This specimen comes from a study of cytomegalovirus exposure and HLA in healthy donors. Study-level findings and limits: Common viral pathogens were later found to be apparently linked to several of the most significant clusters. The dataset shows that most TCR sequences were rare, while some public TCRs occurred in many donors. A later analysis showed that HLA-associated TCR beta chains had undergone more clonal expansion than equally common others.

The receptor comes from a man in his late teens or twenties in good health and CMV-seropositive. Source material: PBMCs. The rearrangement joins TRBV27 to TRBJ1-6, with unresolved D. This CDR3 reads CASSLVGAYNSPLHF. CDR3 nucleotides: TGTGCCAGCAGTTTAGTGGGAGCCTATAATTCACCCCTCCACTTT.